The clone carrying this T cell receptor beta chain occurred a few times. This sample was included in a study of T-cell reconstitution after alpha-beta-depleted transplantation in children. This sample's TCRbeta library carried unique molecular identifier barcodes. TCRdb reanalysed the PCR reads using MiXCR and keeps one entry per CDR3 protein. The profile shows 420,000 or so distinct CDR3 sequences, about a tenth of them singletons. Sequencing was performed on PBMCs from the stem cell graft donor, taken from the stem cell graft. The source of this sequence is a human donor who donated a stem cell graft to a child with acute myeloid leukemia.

DNA of the CDR3: TGCAGTGCTAGAGACGACAGGGGCAGAGAGACCCAGTACTTC. The encoded protein is CSARDDRGRETQYF. V and J are TRBV20-1 and TRBJ2-5; 8 positions match TRBD1. In germline, CDR1 is DFQATT, CDR2 SNEGSKA (reference sequence). The length of the CDR3 is 14 residues. V lost 0 bases, J lost 4 bases, and 4 bases stayed unmatched.